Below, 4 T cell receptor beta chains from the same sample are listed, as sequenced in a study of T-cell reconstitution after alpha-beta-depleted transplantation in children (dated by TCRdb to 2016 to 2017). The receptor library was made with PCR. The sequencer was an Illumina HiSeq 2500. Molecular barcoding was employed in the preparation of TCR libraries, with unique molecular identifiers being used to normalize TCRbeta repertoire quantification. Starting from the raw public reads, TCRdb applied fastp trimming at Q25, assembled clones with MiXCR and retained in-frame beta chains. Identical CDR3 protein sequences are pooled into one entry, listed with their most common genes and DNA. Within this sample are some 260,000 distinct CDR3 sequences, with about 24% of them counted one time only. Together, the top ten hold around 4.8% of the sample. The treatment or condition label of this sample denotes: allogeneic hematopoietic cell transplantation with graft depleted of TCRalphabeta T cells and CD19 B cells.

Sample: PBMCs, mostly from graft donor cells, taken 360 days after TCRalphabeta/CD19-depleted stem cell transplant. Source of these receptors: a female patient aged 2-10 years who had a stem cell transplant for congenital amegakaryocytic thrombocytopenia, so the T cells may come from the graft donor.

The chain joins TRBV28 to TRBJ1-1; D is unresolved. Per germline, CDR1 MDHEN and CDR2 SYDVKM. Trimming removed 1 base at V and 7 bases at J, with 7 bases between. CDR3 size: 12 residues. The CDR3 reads CASSLYGFEAFF. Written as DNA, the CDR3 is TGTGCCAGCAGTTTATACGGGTTTGAAGCTTTCTTT.

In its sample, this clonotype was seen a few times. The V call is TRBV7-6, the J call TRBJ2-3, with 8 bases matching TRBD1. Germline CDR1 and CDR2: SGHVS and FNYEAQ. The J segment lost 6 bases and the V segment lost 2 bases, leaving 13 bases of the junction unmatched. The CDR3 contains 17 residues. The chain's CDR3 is CASSLNGDRLALDTQYF. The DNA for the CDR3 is TGTGCCAGCAGCTTAAACGGGGACAGGCTCGCATTGGATACGCAGTATTTT.

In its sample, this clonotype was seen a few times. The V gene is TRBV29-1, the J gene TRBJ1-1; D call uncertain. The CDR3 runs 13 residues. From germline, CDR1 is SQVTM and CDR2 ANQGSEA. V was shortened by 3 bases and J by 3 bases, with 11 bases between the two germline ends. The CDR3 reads CSVDQFAYTEAFF. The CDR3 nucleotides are TGCAGCGTTGATCAGTTTGCCTACACTGAAGCTTTCTTT.

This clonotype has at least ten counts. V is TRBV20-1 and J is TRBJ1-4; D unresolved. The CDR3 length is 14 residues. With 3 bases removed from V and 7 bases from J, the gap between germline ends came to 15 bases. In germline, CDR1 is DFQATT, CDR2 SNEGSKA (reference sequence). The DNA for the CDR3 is TGCAGTGCTAGTCAGCGGCAAGGTTTTGAAAAACTGTTTTTT. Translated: CSASQRQGFEKLFF.